The clone carrying this T cell receptor (beta chain) showed up many times. Antigen specificity is unknown. The sample comes from a study of blood T cells in healthy people across ages. Study context: About one barcoded beta molecule was captured per two T cells (by template switching). The study, taken as a whole, reports: Researchers deemed the diversity estimates from one million T cells underestimates.

Each individual donor underwent a draw of around 9.8 milliliters of peripheral blood. CDR3 length equals 16 residues. Per germline, CDR1 MNHEY and CDR2 SVGAGI. Losses at the gene ends were 6 bases for V and 4 bases for J; bases not matched to a gene: 12. A second about 7 to 12 cycle PCR used barcoded and J-beta primers. TCRdb analysed the 5' RACE reads with MiXCR anew, one entry per CDR3 protein. The sample consists of 550,000 to 600,000 distinct CDR3 sequences, around half of them appearing once. The chain links TRBV6-5 to TRBJ2-7; TRBD1 matches at 10 bases. Sequences were obtained from blood. The TCR was taken from an elderly man in good health. The CDR3 nucleotides read TGTGCCAGCAGCCCCTTTGGACAGGGGGGAAATTACGAGCAGTACTTC. This gives the protein CASSPFGQGGNYEQYF.